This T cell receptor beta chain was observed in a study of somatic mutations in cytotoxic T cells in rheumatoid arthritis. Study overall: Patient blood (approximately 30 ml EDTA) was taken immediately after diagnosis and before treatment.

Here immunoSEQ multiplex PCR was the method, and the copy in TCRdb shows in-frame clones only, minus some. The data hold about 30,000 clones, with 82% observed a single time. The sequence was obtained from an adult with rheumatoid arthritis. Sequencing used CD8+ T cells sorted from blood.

The CDR3 reads CASSAYTGVLYGYTF. DNA for the CDR3: TGTGCCAGTAGTGCCTATACAGGGGTACTCTATGGCTACACCTTC. J is TRBJ1-2 and V is TRBV19, with 7 bases identical to TRBD1. V gave up 5 bases and J gave up 4 bases; unmatched junction bases: 10. Germline V gene sequence: CDR1 LNHDA, CDR2 SQIVND (reference sequence). CDR3 length: 15 amino acids.